This TCR beta chain stems from a study of blood T cell repertoires in COVID-19 (dated by TCRdb to the early 2020s). Concerning the study at large: Collaborator samples came from the United States, Italy and Spain and covered acute and convalescent phases of COVID-19. Sample metadata almost always included a de-identified subject ID, COVID-19 status, age in years and sex. The repertoires were made available in a free public database intended to serve as a resource for research on the immune response to SARS-CoV-2. The samples were drawn from two sources: the first 160 participants of the ongoing ImmuneRACE study, and approximately 1,300 subjects contributed by 6 global collaborators. The dataset comprised deeply sampled blood TCRbeta repertoires from subjects exposed to, actively infected with, or recovered from COVID-19. Where available, HLA class I and class II types were obtained from metadata supplied by the sample provider rather than from assay-based typing. The material from the prospective study consisted of cDNA or gDNA derived from T cells, B-cell-depleted T cells, or PBMCs.

CDR1 and CDR2 were assigned from the germline V gene as SGHVS and FQNEAQ. The CDR3 runs 17 amino acids, cysteine and phenylalanine included. Only the CDR3 DNA stays, 51 bases, in frame from base 1. From V the trimming removes 5 bases and from J it removes 4 bases, while the gene matches leave 13 bases of the junction unaccounted for. TCRbeta CDR3 regions were amplified from genomic DNA by means of the immunoSEQ Assay, a bias-controlled multiplex PCR. As for how the authors treated the data: The number of nucleated cells in each sample was estimated by amplification of reference gene primers within the assay. Sequence reads were collapsed and filtered to measure the absolute abundance of every unique TCRbeta CDR3 rearrangement. For each sample, productive Simpson clonality was calculated by taking the square root of Simpson's diversity index across productive rearrangements. This is the immuneACCESS table as TCRdb keeps it, with only in-frame sequences that have V and J called. A part of the clones is gone; compared with another copy, unresolved V genes explain less than half, and the rest is unexplained. Clonal size and the V and J genes are those of that table, whereas D and trimming came from the DNA. The sample profile shows roughly 80,000 clones; around 84% of them were found once. In total, the top ten clones hold roughly 4% of the sample.

Paper-wide results and their limitations: The amount of clinical and demographic metadata varied by source and participant and was provided uncurated.

To note about this clone: No antigen is known for it. The sample holds no much larger clone one base away, and base qualities are not on file.

The collaborating institutions used their own protocols to collect whole blood in K2EDTA tubes. For TCRbeta analysis, collaborator samples were shipped as frozen whole blood, as isolated PBMCs, or as DNA extracted from either sample type. The rearrangement joined TRBV7-8 to TRBJ1-2; 10 bases in the middle match TRBD1. Sequencing was carried out using peripheral blood. This clonotype was obtained from a man aged 45-65 years with acute or convalescent COVID-19. The nucleotide sequence is TGTGCCAGCAGCCCCGCCCCGGGGACAGGGGTATTCTATGGCTACACCTTC. This translates into CASSPAPGTGVFYGYTF.